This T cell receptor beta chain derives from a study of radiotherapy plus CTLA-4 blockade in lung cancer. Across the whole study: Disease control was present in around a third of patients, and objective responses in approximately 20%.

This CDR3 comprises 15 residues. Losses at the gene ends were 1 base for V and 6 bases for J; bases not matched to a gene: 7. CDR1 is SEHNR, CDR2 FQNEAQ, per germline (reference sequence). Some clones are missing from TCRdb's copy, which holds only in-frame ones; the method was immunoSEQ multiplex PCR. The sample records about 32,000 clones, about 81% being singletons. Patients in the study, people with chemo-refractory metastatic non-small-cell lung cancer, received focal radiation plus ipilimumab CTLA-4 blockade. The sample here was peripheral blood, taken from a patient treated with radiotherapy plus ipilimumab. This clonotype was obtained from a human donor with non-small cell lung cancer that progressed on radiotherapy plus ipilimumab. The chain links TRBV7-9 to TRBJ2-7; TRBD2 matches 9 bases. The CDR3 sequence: CASSLEGGGAAEQYF. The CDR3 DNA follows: TGTGCCAGCAGCTTAGAGGGCGGGGGGGCCGCCGAGCAGTACTTC. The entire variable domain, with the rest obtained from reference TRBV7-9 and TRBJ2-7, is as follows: DTGVSQNPRHKITKRGQNVTFRCDPISEHNRLYWYRQTLGQGPEFLTYFQNEAQLEKSRLLSDRFSAERPKGSFSTLEIQRTEQGDSAMYLCASSLEGGGAAEQYFGPGTRLTVT.